These 31 T cell receptor beta chains were all obtained from the same sample, sequenced in a study of CD8 T cells in Susac syndrome. An amount of RNA that ranged from roughly 0.45 to 1 ug was reverse transcribed with random hexamers. Each CDR3 protein gets one entry after TCRdb re-called the immunoSEQ multiplex PCR reads with MiXCR. The sample lists roughly 89,000 distinct CDR3 sequences; about 96% were seen once. Sequencing was carried out using CD8+ T cells from PBMCs. These receptors all come from a human donor with Susac syndrome.

The rearrangement joins TRBV29-1 to TRBJ2-5, with 7 bases that match TRBD2. Trimming removed 0 bases from V and 1 base from J; junction bases left unmatched: 20. This CDR3 is 20 amino acids long. Germline CDR1 reads SQVTM; CDR2 reads ANQGSEA. CDR3 region: CSVEDPGLAADRRGQETQYF. The CDR3 nucleotides read TGCAGCGTTGAAGATCCCGGCCTAGCGGCAGACCGAAGGGGCCAAGAGACCCAGTACTTC. Full variable domain (missing parts from reference TRBV29-1 and TRBJ2-5): SAVISQKPSRDICQRGTSLTIQCQVDSQVTMMFWYRQQPGQSLTLIATANQGSEATYESGFVIDKFPISRPNLTFSTLTVSNMSPEDSSIYLCSVEDPGLAADRRGQETQYFGPGTRLLVL.

This chain uses TRBV4-1 with TRBJ2-3; 8 bases agree with TRBD2. Germline CDR1 MGHRA, CDR2 YSYEKL. The CDR3 contains 16 residues. V shed 1 base and J 4 bases; nucleotides not matched to a gene: 7. Here the CDR3 reads CASSQAPGLGADTQYF. CDR3 bases: TGCGCCAGCAGCCAAGCGCCGGGACTAGGGGCAGATACGCAGTATTTT.

The chain recombines TRBV6-2 or TRBV6-3 with TRBJ2-1, with D perhaps TRBD1 (6 bases). This CDR3 has 12 residues. CDR1 is MNHEY and CDR2 is SVGEGT in the germline V gene. Trimming took 6 bases from V and 9 from J, leaving 12 bases between them. The chain's CDR3 is CASRDSGGEQFF. CDR3 coding DNA: TGTGCCAGCAGGGACAGCGGCGGTGAGCAGTTCTTC.

This clonotype has just one count. The J gene is TRBJ2-3, the V gene TRBV11-2, with 8 bases aligning to TRBD1. The V gene's germline CDR1 is SGHAT and CDR2 FQNNGV. The V gene end was trimmed by 5 bases and the J gene end by 2 bases; junction bases not matched to a gene: 12. The CDR3 length is 17 residues. The CDR3: CASSPPGGQGTTDTQYF. The CDR3 bases are TGTGCCAGCAGCCCCCCGGGTGGACAGGGCACCACAGATACGCAGTATTTT.

As DNA, the CDR3 is TGTGCCTGGAATATCGGAGTAAACACTGAAGCTTTCTTT. As protein: CAWNIGVNTEAFF. J is TRBJ1-1 and V is TRBV30; no definite D call. Germline values: CDR1 GTSNPN, CDR2 SVGIG (reference sequence). V gave up 4 bases and J gave up 2 bases, with 11 bases separating them. CDR3 length equals 13 residues.

V usage is TRBV29-1 and J usage is TRBJ2-7; TRBD2 might be the D (5 bases). Germline V gene data show CDR1 as SQVTM and CDR2 as ANQGSEA. The CDR3 totals 14 residues. V shed 4 bases and J shed 2 bases, with 15 bases lying between them. CDR3 sequence reads: CSVARGLPTYEQYF. The DNA of the CDR3 is TGCAGCGTTGCCCGAGGGCTGCCGACCTACGAGCAGTACTTC.

The chain carries TRBV29-1 and TRBJ1-4; D is perhaps TRBD1 (5 bases). The CDR3 has 13 amino acids. With 5 bases removed from V and 6 bases from J, the gap between germline ends came to 13 bases. The germline V gene has CDR1 SQVTM and CDR2 ANQGSEA. For the CDR3, the DNA is TGCAGCGTTAGCCGGGACTGGGATGAAAAACTGTTTTTT. Translating it yields CSVSRDWDEKLFF.

This clonotype has only one observation. V and J are TRBV24-1 and TRBJ1-1; D is undetermined. CDR1 is KGHDR, CDR2 SFDVKD, per germline. This CDR3 region has 13 residues. The germline V and J ends were trimmed by 3 bases and 0 bases, with 4 bases remaining between them. The CDR3 reads CATSDPLNTEAFF. The CDR3 DNA reads TGTGCCACCAGTGATCCCTTGAACACTGAAGCTTTCTTT.

The chain carries TRBV12-3 or TRBV12-4 and TRBJ1-3; D is ambiguous. The CDR3 runs to 12 residues. V was shortened by 5 bases and J by 8 bases, with 10 bases between the two germline ends. The DNA of the CDR3 is TGTGCCAGCAGTGCTCGGGTAGACACCATATATTTT. Its protein product is CASSARVDTIYF.

The chain couples TRBV20-1 to TRBJ1-5; D might be TRBD1 (6 bases). The V gene lost 6 bases and the J gene lost 4 bases, with 22 bases spanning the gap. Germline CDR1 DFQATT, CDR2 SNEGSKA (reference sequence). The CDR3 runs 16 residues. The CDR3 protein is CSASRAGAFLNQPQHF. The CDR3 DNA reads as TGCAGTGCCTCCAGGGCAGGGGCCTTTTTAAATCAGCCCCAGCATTTT.

The CDR3 DNA reads as TGTGCCACCAGCAAGACGGACAGGGAAGATAGCGAGACCCAGTACTTC. Residues: CATSKTDREDSETQYF. The chain combines TRBV15 with TRBJ2-5, with 8 bases lining up with TRBD1. The CDR3 spans 16 residues. Germline V lookup: CDR1 LNHNV, CDR2 YYDKDF (reference sequence). Germline trimming cut 4 bases from V and 5 bases from J; bases unmatched to any gene: 12.

The rearrangement links TRBV29-1 to TRBJ2-7; either TRBD1 or TRBD2 may supply D (5 bases each). The germline V gene encodes CDR1 SQVTM and CDR2 ANQGSEA. This CDR3 has 14 residues. V was clipped by 4 bases and J by 2 bases, with 15 bases between them. This chain's CDR3 is CSVVEGRGPYEQYV. The CDR3 nucleotides read TGCAGCGTTGTAGAGGGCCGGGGCCCCTACGAGCAGTACGTC.

The V and J genes are TRBV5-6 and TRBJ1-5; 7 bases align to TRBD1. The V gene end was trimmed by 1 base and the J gene end by 2 bases; junction bases not matched to a gene: 12. The CDR3 extends over 18 amino acids. Germline-derived CDR1 and CDR2 are SGHDT and YYEEEE. CDR3 amino acids: CASSLFSQGGSGNQPQHF. CDR3 sequence (DNA): TGTGCCAGCAGCTTGTTTTCTCAGGGGGGGAGCGGCAATCAGCCCCAGCATTTT.

The gene calls are TRBV18 and TRBJ2-5, with a weak D call TRBD2 (6 bases). The CDR3 runs to 13 residues. The germline V gene has CDR1 KGHSH and CDR2 LQKENI. V lost 5 bases, J lost 5 bases, and 12 bases lay in between. CDR3 in DNA: TGTGCCAGCTCAAACGGGGGTTCCGAGACCCAGTACTTC. Residues: CASSNGGSETQYF.

J is TRBJ2-3 and V is TRBV7-6; perhaps TRBD2 as D (6 bases). V was shortened by 6 bases and J by 3 bases, with 16 bases between the two germline ends. From germline, CDR1 is SGHVS and CDR2 FNYEAQ. The CDR3 has 15 amino acids. CDR3 in DNA: TGTGCCAGCAGTTTGACGGGAGTAGGTACAGATACGCAGTATTTT. This encodes CASSLTGVGTDTQYF. The whole variable domain, remainder taken from reference TRBV7-6 and TRBJ2-3, is GAGVSQSPRYKVTKRGQDVALRCDPISGHVSLYWYRQALGQGPEFLTYFNYEAQQDKSGLPNDRFSAERPEGSISTLTIQRTEQRDSAMYRCASSLTGVGTDTQYFGPGTRLTVL.

The V call is TRBV19, the J call TRBJ2-2; 7 bases map to TRBD2. Unmatched junction bases numbered 10, after V lost 8 bases and J lost 1 base. This CDR3 has 16 amino acids. Germline V gene sequence: CDR1 LNHDA, CDR2 SQIVND (reference sequence). CDR3 DNA: TGTGCCAGTTCCCCCAGGAGCGGGGTGAACACCGGGGAGCTGTTTTTT. Translated, it gives CASSPRSGVNTGELFF.

The rearrangement joins TRBV20-1 to TRBJ2-1; TRBD1 matches 7 bases. Germline assignment: CDR1 DFQATT and CDR2 SNEGSKA (reference sequence). This CDR3 has 14 residues. The V and J ends lost 3 bases and 4 bases, in that order; junction bases with no gene match: 6. The CDR3 loop reads CSASETGIYNEQFF. In DNA form, the CDR3 reads TGCAGTGCTAGCGAGACAGGGATTTACAATGAGCAGTTCTTC.

The CDR3 sequence: CSVSGLSSYEQYF. The CDR3 coding sequence is TGCAGCGTTTCTGGGCTTAGCTCCTACGAGCAGTACTTC. The V call is TRBV29-1, the J call TRBJ2-7, with D uncertain. Germline V gene lookup returns CDR1 SQVTM and CDR2 ANQGSEA. The V and J ends lost 5 bases and 0 bases respectively, with 11 bases between them. The CDR3 spans 13 residues.

The gene calls are TRBV2 and TRBJ2-5; 11 nucleotides agree with TRBD2. CDR3 length: 14 residues. CDR1 and CDR2 (germline): SNHLY, FYNNEI. J gave up 3 bases and V 9 bases, and 6 bases lay outside the gene matches. CDR3: CASLAGGPEETQYF. In DNA form, the CDR3 reads TGTGCCAGTCTAGCGGGGGGCCCCGAAGAGACCCAGTACTTC.

The rearrangement links TRBV29-1 to TRBJ2-1; TRBD1 might be the D (5 bases). The CDR3 sequence is 16 residues long. The germline gives CDR1 SQVTM, CDR2 ANQGSEA. V lost 3 bases and J lost 5, with 20 bases in between. CDR3 residues: CSVDGAPRGPHNEQFF. The CDR3 DNA is TGCAGCGTTGATGGGGCCCCCCGAGGTCCACACAATGAGCAGTTCTTC.

The chain links TRBV27 to TRBJ2-2, with D maybe TRBD2 (5 bases). CDR1 and CDR2 from the germline V gene are MNHEY and SMNVEV (reference sequence). V shed 7 bases and J shed 13 bases, with 19 bases lying between them. CDR3 size: 13 residues. The CDR3 DNA sequence: TGTGCCAGCACCCTTAATCCCCGGGAAGCGCTGTTTTTT. It translates to CASTLNPREALFF.

V is TRBV4-3 and J is TRBJ1-5, with D unresolved. CDR1 and CDR2 (germline): LGHNA, YSLEER. Trimming cost V 0 bases and J 6 bases, with 9 bases left between them. This CDR3 has 14 amino acids. Written as DNA, the CDR3 is TGCGCCAGCAGCCAAGATACCACGGGTCAGCCCCAGCATTTT. Residues: CASSQDTTGQPQHF.

The gene calls are TRBV4-3 and TRBJ2-7; 7 bases are shared with TRBD1. Germline lookup yields CDR1 LGHNA and CDR2 YSLEER. The CDR3 runs to 15 residues. V dropped 0 bases and J dropped 4; count of bases not matched to a gene: 6. CDR3 coding DNA: TGCGCCAGCAGCCAAGAAGTTTCAGGGGGTTACGAGCAGTACGTC. Amino acids: CASSQEVSGGYEQYV.

The chain employs TRBV14 and TRBJ2-5; D is tentatively TRBD1 or TRBD2 (6 bases each). CDR3 length: 15 amino acids. Germline values: CDR1 SGHDN, CDR2 FVKESK. Trimming left V 0 bases short and J 5 bases short, with 13 bases between. CDR3 region: CASSQDQGRIETQYF. The CDR3 coding sequence is TGTGCCAGCAGCCAAGATCAGGGGAGGATCGAGACCCAGTACTTC.

This clonotype was recorded only once. This rearrangement joins TRBV14 to TRBJ2-5; 8 bases agree with TRBD1. The CDR3 runs to 16 residues. CDR1 SGHDN and CDR2 FVKESK come from the germline V gene. The J segment lost 1 base and the V segment lost 3 bases, leaving 7 bases of the junction unmatched. The CDR3 DNA follows: TGTGCCAGCAGCCACAGGGGGCGCGGGGCCCAAGAGACCCAGTACTTC. Protein product: CASSHRGRGAQETQYF.

The rearrangement joins TRBV6-4 to TRBJ2-3, with 8 bases identical to TRBD2. Germline lookup yields CDR1 MRHNA and CDR2 SNTAGT. V dropped 2 bases and J dropped 4; count of bases not matched to a gene: 8. CDR3 length equals 16 residues. CDR3 residues: CASSDTAGTRADTQYF. As DNA, the CDR3 is TGTGCCAGCAGTGACACAGCCGGGACTAGAGCAGATACGCAGTATTTT.

The J gene is TRBJ2-4, the V gene TRBV5-6; 7 bases agree with TRBD1. Germline lookup yields CDR1 SGHDT and CDR2 YYEEEE. This CDR3 has 16 amino acids. With 4 bases clipped from V and 8 bases from J, the junction kept 15 bases outside the gene matches. CDR3 in amino acids: CASSRLVTGLRYIQYF. CDR3 bases: TGTGCCAGCAGCCGCCTTGTGACAGGGCTTAGATACATTCAGTACTTC. The full variable domain, in which reference TRBV5-6 and TRBJ2-4 provide the parts outside the CDR3, is DAGVTQSPTHLIKTRGQQVTLRCSPKSGHDTVSWYQQALGQGPQFIFQYYEEEERQRGNFPDRFSGHQFPNYSSELNVNALLLGDSALYLCASSRLVTGLRYIQYFGAGTRLSVL.

The V call is TRBV25-1, the J call TRBJ2-1; D gene unclear. The length of the CDR3 is 11 residues. The V and J ends lost 2 bases and 8 bases respectively, with 4 bases between them. Germline assignment: CDR1 MGHDK and CDR2 SYGVNS. CDR3 sequence reads: CASSEMDEQFF. As DNA, the CDR3 is TGTGCCAGCAGTGAAATGGATGAGCAGTTCTTC.

The chain recombines TRBV5-1 with TRBJ2-7; no clear D gene. Trimming left V 4 bases short and J 1 base short, with 9 bases between. The CDR3 runs to 13 residues. Germline V CDR1 and CDR2: SGHRS, YFSETQ. This chain's CDR3 is CASSLEESYEQYF. CDR3 DNA sequence: TGCGCCAGCAGCCTTGAGGAATCCTACGAGCAGTACTTC.

This clonotype came up once. The CDR3 sequence is CASSFWGLTDTQYF. CDR3 sequence (DNA): TGTGCCAGCAGTTTTTGGGGTCTCACAGATACGCAGTATTTT. This rearrangement joins TRBV12-3 or TRBV12-4 to TRBJ2-3; D unclear. V gave up 3 bases and J gave up 2 bases, with 9 bases separating them. The CDR3 runs 14 residues.

This chain uses TRBV4-3 with TRBJ2-1; D is ambiguous. Looked up from germline, CDR1 is LGHNA and CDR2 is YSLEER. Trimming stripped 0 bases from V and 7 bases from J, with 7 bases between. This CDR3 region has 13 residues. CDR3 bases: TGCGCCAGCAGCCAAGAGGGCTGGAATGAGCAGTTCTTC. This translates into CASSQEGWNEQFF.